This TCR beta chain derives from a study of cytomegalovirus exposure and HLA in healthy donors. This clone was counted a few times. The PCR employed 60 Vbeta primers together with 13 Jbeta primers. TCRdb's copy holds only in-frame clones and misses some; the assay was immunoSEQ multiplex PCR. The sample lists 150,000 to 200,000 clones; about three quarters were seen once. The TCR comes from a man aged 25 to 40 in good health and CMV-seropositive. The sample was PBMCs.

The CDR3 DNA reads TGCGCCAGCAGCTTGCTACCAGCGGGGTTCTCGGGGTACGAGCAGTACTTC. This gives the protein CASSLLPAGFSGYEQYF. The chain recombines TRBV5-1 with TRBJ2-7; 7 positions match TRBD2. The trim removed 1 base at V and 4 bases at J, leaving 14 bases unmatched. This CDR3 comprises 17 residues. Germline CDR1 SGHRS, CDR2 YFSETQ.